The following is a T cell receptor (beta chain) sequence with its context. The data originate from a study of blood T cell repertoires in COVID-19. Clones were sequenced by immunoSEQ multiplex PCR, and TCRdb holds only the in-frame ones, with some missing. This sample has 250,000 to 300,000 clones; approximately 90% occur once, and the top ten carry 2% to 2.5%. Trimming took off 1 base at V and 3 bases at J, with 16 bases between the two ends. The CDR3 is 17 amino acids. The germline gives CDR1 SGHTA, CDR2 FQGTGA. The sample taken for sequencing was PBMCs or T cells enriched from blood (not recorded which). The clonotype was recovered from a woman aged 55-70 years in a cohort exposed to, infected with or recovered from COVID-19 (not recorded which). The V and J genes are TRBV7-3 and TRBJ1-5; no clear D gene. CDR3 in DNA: TGTGCCAGCAGCTTAAAAGATTACGGTAAACTCAATCAGCCCCAGCATTTT. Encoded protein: CASSLKDYGKLNQPQHF.